This TCR beta chain was captured in a study of blood T cell repertoires in COVID-19. Study at large: Whether acute or convalescent, the COVID-19 samples came from the United States, Italy and Spain.

The germline V gene encodes CDR1 SGHTA and CDR2 FQGNSA. V was pared by 7 bases and J by 7 bases, with 14 bases of the junction left unmatched. The CDR3 is 15 amino acids. Profiling relied on immunoSEQ multiplex PCR, and the TCRdb table lists in-frame clones only, not all of them. The table shows hundreds of thousands of clones, with approximately 87% occurring only once. Living in about two dozen US areas, the participants were between 18 and 89 years of age. The rearrangement uses TRBV7-2 and TRBJ2-7; 9 nucleotides agree with TRBD1. Sequencing was done on a sample of PBMCs or T cells enriched from blood (not recorded which). This clonotype was sampled from a woman aged 45-65 years in a cohort exposed to, infected with or recovered from COVID-19 (not recorded which). CDR3 in amino acids: CASIPSRDRVGEQYF. The CDR3 DNA reads as TGTGCCAGCATCCCATCCCGGGACAGGGTTGGGGAGCAGTACTTC.